This TCR beta chain was obtained from a study of blood T cells in healthy people across ages. Together with a sample-barcoded 5' primer, a J-beta primer mix was included in a second PCR lasting roughly 6 to 12 cycles. TCRdb re-called the 5' RACE reads through MiXCR, storing one row per CDR3 protein. The repertoire holds roughly 800,000 distinct CDR3 sequences, with 35% to 40% as singletons. V was trimmed by 1 base and J by 3 bases, leaving 19 bases between them. This CDR3 contains 18 residues. Germline V gene sequence: CDR1 LGHDT, CDR2 YNNKEL (reference sequence). This clonotype was seen repeatedly, ten times or more.

The chain has TRBV3-1 and TRBJ1-5, with D unclear. The sample taken for sequencing was blood. The clonotype originates from a man aged 18-30 years in good health. CDR3 sequence: CASSQGGHISRANQPQHF. Written as DNA, the CDR3 is TGTGCCAGCAGCCAAGGGGGTCACATTTCAAGGGCCAATCAGCCCCAGCATTTT.